One sample yielded the 11 T cell receptor beta chains listed below, sequenced in a study of T cell repertoires in cytomegalovirus infection. One entry per CDR3 protein results from TCRdb running MiXCR on the reads. The data contain about 740,000 distinct CDR3 sequences, approximately 34% of them seen just once; the ten biggest clones take up around 3%. Sequenced sample: PBMCs. Receptors were obtained from a human donor in good health (CMV status not recorded). Some clones in this sample may be carry-over from other donors' samples.

V usage is TRBV23-1 and J usage is TRBJ2-4; 12 positions match TRBD1. TRBV23-1 is marked as an open reading frame, function uncertain. This CDR3 spans 19 amino acids. Losses at the gene ends were 2 bases for V and 1 base for J; bases not matched to a gene: 9. The CDR3 region is CASSQPGQGANRAKNIQYF. DNA of the CDR3: TGCGCCAGCAGTCAACCGGGACAGGGGGCGAACAGGGCCAAAAACATTCAGTACTTC.

This clonotype turned up a few times. The V gene is TRBV10-3, the J gene TRBJ2-3; TRBD1 matches 9 bases. The V gene's germline CDR1 is ENHRY and CDR2 SYGVKD. V lost 3 bases, J lost 2 bases, and 3 bases stayed unmatched. CDR3 length equals 15 residues. Here the CDR3 reads CAISDRDRVTDTQYF. CDR3 nucleotides: TGTGCCATCAGTGACCGGGACAGGGTCACAGATACGCAGTATTTT.

As regards this clonotype: At one boundary the junction diverges from the germline segment, which might be a read error. This chain uses TRBV11-1 with TRBJ1-2; D unresolved. Germline V gives CDR1 SGHAT, CDR2 FQDESV (reference sequence). CDR3 length: 14 amino acids. CDR3 protein: CASSKTGDRYVYTF. The CDR3 DNA is TGTGCCAGCAGTAAGACCGGGGATAGATATGTCTACACATTC.

V is TRBV27 and J is TRBJ1-2, with 9 bases that match TRBD1. Germline V gives CDR1 MNHEY, CDR2 SMNVEV (reference sequence). There are 17 residues in the CDR3. The V gene end was trimmed by 6 bases and the J gene end by 3 bases; junction bases not matched to a gene: 14. The CDR3 here is CASSNLSTGGRYYGYTF. In DNA form, the CDR3 reads TGTGCCAGCAGCAACCTAAGCACAGGGGGCAGATACTATGGCTACACCTTC.

This clonotype was observed a handful of times. The genes are TRBV7-2 and TRBJ2-6; D remains ambiguous. The CDR3 has 15 residues. V was clipped by 5 bases and J by 0 bases, with 8 bases between them. Germline V CDR1 and CDR2: SGHTA, FQGNSA. This CDR3 is CASSDSSSGANVLTF. The CDR3 DNA reads TGTGCCAGCAGCGACTCCAGCTCTGGGGCCAACGTCCTGACTTTC.

This clonotype was seen only a few times. The chain recombines TRBV7-2 with TRBJ2-1; 8 positions match TRBD2. The ends lost 5 bases at V and 2 bases at J; junction bases unmatched: 8. CDR3 length: 16 amino acids. Germline CDR1 reads SGHTA; CDR2 reads FQGNSA. The CDR3 is CASSHQSGSTYNEQFF. CDR3 DNA sequence: TGTGCCAGCAGCCACCAAAGCGGGAGTACCTACAATGAGCAGTTCTTC.

This clonotype was found many times. The rearrangement uses TRBV28 and TRBJ1-5, with D possibly being TRBD1 (5 bases). Germline values: CDR1 MDHEN, CDR2 SYDVKM. The CDR3 has 15 amino acids. V lost 6 bases and J lost 4, with 16 bases in between. This CDR3 is CASRPGLLGNQPQHF. CDR3 nucleotide sequence: TGTGCCAGCAGACCGGGACTCCTAGGTAATCAGCCCCAGCATTTT.

There are many counts of this clonotype. This rearrangement joins TRBV7-2 to TRBJ1-1; tentative D call: TRBD1 (5 bases). The V gene's germline CDR1 is SGHTA and CDR2 FQGNSA. The CDR3 has 14 amino acids. Trimming pared 3 bases from V and 7 bases from J, leaving 15 bases between. In DNA, the CDR3 is TGTGCCAGCAGCTTTTCCGGGACTATGAGTGAAGCTTTCTTT. The encoded protein is CASSFSGTMSEAFF. The whole variable domain, remainder taken from reference TRBV7-2 and TRBJ1-1, is GAGVSQSPSNKVTEKGKDVELRCDPISGHTALYWYRQSLGQGLEFLIYFQGNSAPDKSGLPSDRFSAERTGGSVSTLTIQRTQQEDSAVYLCASSFSGTMSEAFFGQGTRLTVV.

There are many counts of this clonotype. The DNA of the CDR3 is TGTGCCAGCAGCTGGGGACAGGGGGTTGCCAAAAACATTCAGTACTTC. It codes for CASSWGQGVAKNIQYF. The chain couples TRBV7-2 to TRBJ2-4; 11 bases match TRBD1. CDR1 is SGHTA, CDR2 FQGNSA, per germline. The CDR3 sequence is 16 residues long. The V segment lost 4 bases and the J segment 1 base; nucleotides outside the gene matches: 3.

The chain links TRBV20-1 to TRBJ2-7; the D gene is possibly TRBD2 (6 bases). Germline CDR1 and CDR2: DFQATT and SNEGSKA (reference sequence). Deletions cut 1 base from V and 0 bases from J, with 13 bases between. The CDR3 has 15 residues. The CDR3, as DNA: TGCAGTGCTAGAGGGTGGGAGGTCCTCTCCTACGAGCAGTACTTC. Protein product: CSARGWEVLSYEQYF.

The rearrangement uses TRBV11-2 and TRBJ2-6; D may be TRBD2 (7 bases). This CDR3 contains 17 residues. The V end lost 5 bases, the J end lost 3 bases, and 17 bases lay between the germline ends. Germline-derived CDR1 and CDR2 are SGHAT and FQNNGV. The CDR3 loop is CASSPRRGGRGANVLTF. DNA of the CDR3: TGTGCCAGCAGCCCCCGGAGGGGGGGGCGTGGGGCCAACGTCCTGACTTTC.